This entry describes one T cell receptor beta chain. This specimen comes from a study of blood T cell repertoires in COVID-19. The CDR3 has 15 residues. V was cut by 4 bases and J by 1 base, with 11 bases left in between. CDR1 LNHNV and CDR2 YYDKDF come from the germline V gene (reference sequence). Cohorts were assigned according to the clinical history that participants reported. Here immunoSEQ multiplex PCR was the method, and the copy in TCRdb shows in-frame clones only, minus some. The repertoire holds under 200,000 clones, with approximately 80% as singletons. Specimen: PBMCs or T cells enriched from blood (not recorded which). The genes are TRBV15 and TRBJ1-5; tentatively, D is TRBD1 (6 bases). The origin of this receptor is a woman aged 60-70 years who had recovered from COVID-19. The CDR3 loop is CATSIYRASNQPQHF. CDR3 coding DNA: TGTGCCACCAGCATTTACAGGGCCAGCAATCAGCCCCAGCATTTT.